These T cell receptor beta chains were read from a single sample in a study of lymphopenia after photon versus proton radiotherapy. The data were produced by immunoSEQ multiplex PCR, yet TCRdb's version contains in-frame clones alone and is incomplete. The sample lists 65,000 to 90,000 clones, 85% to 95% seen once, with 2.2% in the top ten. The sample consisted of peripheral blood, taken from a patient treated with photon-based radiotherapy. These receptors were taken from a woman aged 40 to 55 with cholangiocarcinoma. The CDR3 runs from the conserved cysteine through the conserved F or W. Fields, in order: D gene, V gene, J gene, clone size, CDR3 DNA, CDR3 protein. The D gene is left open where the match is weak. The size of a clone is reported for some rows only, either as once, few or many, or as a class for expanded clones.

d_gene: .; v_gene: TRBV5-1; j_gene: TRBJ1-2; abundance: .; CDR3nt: TGCGCCAGCAGCTACGGGACCGCCTTCTATGGCTACACCTTC; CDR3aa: CASSYGTAFYGYTF
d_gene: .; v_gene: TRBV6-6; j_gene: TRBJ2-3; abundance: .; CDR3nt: TGTGCCAGCAGTTACGTCAGGGACACTAGCACAGATACGCAGTATTTT; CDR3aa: CASSYVRDTSTDTQYF
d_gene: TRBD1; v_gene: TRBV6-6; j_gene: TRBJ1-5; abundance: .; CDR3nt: TGTGCCAGCAGCTTGACAGGGGGCAATCAGCCCCAGCATTTT; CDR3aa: CASSLTGGNQPQHF
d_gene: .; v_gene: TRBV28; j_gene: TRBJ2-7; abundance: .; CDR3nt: TGTGCCAGCAGCGGGACGGCGACTTGGGGCGAGCAGTACTTC; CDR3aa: CASSGTATWGEQYF
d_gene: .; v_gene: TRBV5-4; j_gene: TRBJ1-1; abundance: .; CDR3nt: TGTGCCAGCAGCTGGAGCCGCAGAGACACTGAAGCTTTCTTT; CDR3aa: CASSWSRRDTEAFF
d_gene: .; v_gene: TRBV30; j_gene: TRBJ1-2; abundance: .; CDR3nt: TGTGCCTGGACCCACGTGGGGGGACGGAAGTATGGCTACACCTTC; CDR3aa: CAWTHVGGRKYGYTF
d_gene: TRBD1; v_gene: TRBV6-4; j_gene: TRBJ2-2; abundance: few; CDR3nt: TGTGCCAGCAGTGCCTCCTCAGGGGGACGCACCGGGGAGCTGTTTTTT; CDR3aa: CASSASSGGRTGELFF
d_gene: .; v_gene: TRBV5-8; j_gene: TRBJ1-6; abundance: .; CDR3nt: TGTGCCAGCAGCTTGCGTTTGCCCGCGCACCACTATAATTCACCCCTCCACTTT; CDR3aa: CASSLRLPAHHYNSPLHF
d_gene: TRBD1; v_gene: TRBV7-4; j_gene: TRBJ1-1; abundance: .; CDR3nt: TGTGCCAGCAGCTTAGCATCAGGGGGTGACACTGAAGCTTTCTTT; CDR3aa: CASSLASGGDTEAFF
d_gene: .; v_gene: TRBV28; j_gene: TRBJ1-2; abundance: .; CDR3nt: TGTGCCAGCAGTTTCGGGGTTTTTGGCTACACCTTC; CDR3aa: CASSFGVFGYTF
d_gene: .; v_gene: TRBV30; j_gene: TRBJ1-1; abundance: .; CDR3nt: TGTGCCTGGAGTATTACTGGGGACACTGAAGCTTTCTTT; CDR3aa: CAWSITGDTEAFF
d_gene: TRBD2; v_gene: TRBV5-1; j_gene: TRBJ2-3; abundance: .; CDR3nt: TGCGCCAGCAGCTCGACTAGCGGGGGGGCCGCAGATACGCAGTATTTT; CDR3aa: CASSSTSGGAADTQYF
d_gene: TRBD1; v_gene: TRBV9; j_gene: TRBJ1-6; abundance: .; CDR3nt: TGTGCCAGCAGCGGAGACAGGGACCCACCCCTCCACTTT; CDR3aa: CASSGDRDPPLHF
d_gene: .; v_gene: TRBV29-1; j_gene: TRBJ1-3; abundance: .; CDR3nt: TGCAGCGTTGTGAGGGAAGACACCATATATTTT; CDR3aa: CSVVREDTIYF
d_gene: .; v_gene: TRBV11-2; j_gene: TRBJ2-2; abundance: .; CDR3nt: TGTGCCAGCAGCTTAGGAGGCCAGTGGACCGGGGAGCTGTTTTTT; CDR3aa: CASSLGGQWTGELFF
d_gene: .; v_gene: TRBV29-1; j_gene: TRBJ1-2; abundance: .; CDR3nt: TGCAGCGTTGAAGAAGGGATGAACTATGGCTACACCTTC; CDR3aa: CSVEEGMNYGYTF
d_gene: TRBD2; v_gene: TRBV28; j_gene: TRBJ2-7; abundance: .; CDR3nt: TGTGCCAGCAGCCAACTCCGGGGGACTAGTTCGAGCGAGCAGTACTTC; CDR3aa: CASSQLRGTSSSEQYF
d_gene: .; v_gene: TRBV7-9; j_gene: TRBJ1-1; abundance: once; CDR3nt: TGTGCCAGCAGCTTCGAGGGTGGAGCTGAAGCTTTCTTT; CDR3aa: CASSFEGGAEAFF
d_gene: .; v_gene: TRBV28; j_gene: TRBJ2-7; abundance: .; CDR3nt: TGTACCAGCACTTCCCTGGGCCCCGGGGTCTTCTACGAGCAGTACTTC; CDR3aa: CTSTSLGPGVFYEQYF
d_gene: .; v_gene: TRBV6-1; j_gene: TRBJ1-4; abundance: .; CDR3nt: TGTGCCAGCAGTGAAGGGGTCTTTGCAACTAATGAAAAACTGTTTTTT; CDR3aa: CASSEGVFATNEKLFF
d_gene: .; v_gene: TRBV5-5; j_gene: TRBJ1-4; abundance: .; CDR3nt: TGTGCCAGCAGCTTGGGTGAAAAACTGTTTTTT; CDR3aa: CASSLGEKLFF
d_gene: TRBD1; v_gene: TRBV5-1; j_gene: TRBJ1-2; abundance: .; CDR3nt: TGCGCCAGCAGCTTGGCAGGGGGGGCGAACTATGGCTACACCTTC; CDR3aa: CASSLAGGANYGYTF
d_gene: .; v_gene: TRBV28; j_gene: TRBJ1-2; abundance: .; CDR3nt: TGTGCCAGCAGTGATCCGCTAGTTAACTATGGCTACACCTTC; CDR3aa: CASSDPLVNYGYTF
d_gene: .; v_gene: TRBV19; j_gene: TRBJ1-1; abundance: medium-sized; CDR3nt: TGTGCCAGTAGTATAAGCGAATCGAGGGGAGGGACTGAAGCTTTCTTT; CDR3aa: CASSISESRGGTEAFF
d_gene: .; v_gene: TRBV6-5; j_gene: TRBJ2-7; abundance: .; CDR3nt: TGTGCCAGCCGGGGGATATCTTACGAGCAGTACTTC; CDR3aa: CASRGISYEQYF
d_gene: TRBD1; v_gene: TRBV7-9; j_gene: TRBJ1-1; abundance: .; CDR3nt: TGTGCCAGCAGCTTAGCGAGGGGGCGCGGTCGCACTGAAGCTTTCTTT; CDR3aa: CASSLARGRGRTEAFF
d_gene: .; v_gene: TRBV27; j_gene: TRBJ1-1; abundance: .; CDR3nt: TGTGCCAGCAGTTTCGGCTCCAGGGTTTCCACTGAAGCTTTCTTT; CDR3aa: CASSFGSRVSTEAFF
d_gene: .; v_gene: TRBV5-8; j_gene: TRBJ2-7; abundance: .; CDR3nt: TGTGCCAGCAGCTCGGCCCTTGCCTACGAGCAGTACTTC; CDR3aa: CASSSALAYEQYF
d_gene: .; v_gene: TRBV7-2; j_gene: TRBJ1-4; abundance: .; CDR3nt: TGTGCCAACGGGACATTGAAAGAAAAACTGTTTTTT; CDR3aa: CANGTLKEKLFF
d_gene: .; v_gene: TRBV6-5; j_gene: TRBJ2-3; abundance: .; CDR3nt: TGTGCCAGCAGCCCAGCGGGCTCTAGCACAGATACGCAGTATTTT; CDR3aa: CASSPAGSSTDTQYF
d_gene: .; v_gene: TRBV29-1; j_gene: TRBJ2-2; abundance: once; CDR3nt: TGCAGCCCCCTCCCGGGGGAGCTGTTTTTT; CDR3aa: CSPLPGELFF
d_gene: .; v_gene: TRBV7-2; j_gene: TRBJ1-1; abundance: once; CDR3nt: TGTGCCAGCAGCCCTCTCGGCAGTAGCGAAGCTTTCTTT; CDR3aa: CASSPLGSSEAFF
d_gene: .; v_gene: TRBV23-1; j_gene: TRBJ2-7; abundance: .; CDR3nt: TGCGCCACCGATAGAGGGGGGGTACCCTACGAGCAGTACTTC; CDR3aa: CATDRGGVPYEQYF
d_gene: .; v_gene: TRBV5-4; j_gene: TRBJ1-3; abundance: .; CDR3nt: TGTGCCAGCAGCTTGGAAGTAGGCAGGGAGGACACCATATATTTT; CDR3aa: CASSLEVGREDTIYF
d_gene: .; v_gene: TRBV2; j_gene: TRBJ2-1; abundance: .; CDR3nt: TGTGCCAGCAGCTTTACAGGGACCTACAATGAGCAGTTCTTC; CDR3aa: CASSFTGTYNEQFF
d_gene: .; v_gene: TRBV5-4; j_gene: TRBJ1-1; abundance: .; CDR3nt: TGTGCCAGCAGCTCACCATCACAGGCGATGAACACTGAAGCTTTCTTT; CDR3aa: CASSSPSQAMNTEAFF
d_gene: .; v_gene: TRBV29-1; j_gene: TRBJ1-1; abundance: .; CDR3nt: TGCAGCGTTGAACCCCAAGTGGGGACATCCTACACTGAAGCTTTCTTT; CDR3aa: CSVEPQVGTSYTEAFF
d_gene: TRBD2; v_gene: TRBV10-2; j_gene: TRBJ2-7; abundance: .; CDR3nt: TGCGCCAGCAGGGCGGGAGGACGCTCCTACGAGCAGTACTTC; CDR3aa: CASRAGGRSYEQYF
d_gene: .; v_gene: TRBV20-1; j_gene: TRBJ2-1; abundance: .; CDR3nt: TGCAGTGCTAGACTCCCAAAAGAGCAGTTCTTC; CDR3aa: CSARLPKEQFF
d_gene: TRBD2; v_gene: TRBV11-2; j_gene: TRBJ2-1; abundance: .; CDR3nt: TGTGCCAGCAGCCTTACCTGGGGGAGGGCCGGGAATGAGCAGTTCTTC; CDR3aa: CASSLTWGRAGNEQFF
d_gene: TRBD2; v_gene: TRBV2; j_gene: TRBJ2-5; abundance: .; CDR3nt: TGTGCCAGCAGTGAAGCGCCTAGCGGGGAGACCCAGTACTTC; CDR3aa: CASSEAPSGETQYF
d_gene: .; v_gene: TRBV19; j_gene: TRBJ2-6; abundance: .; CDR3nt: TGTGCCAGTAGTAGCACGCCTGGGGCCAACGTCCTGACTTTC; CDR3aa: CASSSTPGANVLTF